What follows are 6 T cell receptor beta chains derived from one specimen sequenced in a study of T cell responses to AZD1222 COVID-19 vaccine. Here immunoSEQ multiplex PCR was the method, and the copy in TCRdb shows in-frame clones only, minus some. The sample has 150,000 to 200,000 clones; about nine tenths are singletons. Material: peripheral blood, obtained 28 days after the second AZD1222 dose. These receptor sequences come from an adult who received the AZD1222 COVID-19 vaccine.

J is TRBJ2-3 and V is TRBV7-6; 12 nucleotides align to TRBD2. Germline lookup yields CDR1 SGHVS and CDR2 FNYEAQ. The CDR3 has 18 amino acids. Germline trimming cut 1 base from V and 1 base from J; bases unmatched to any gene: 6. Here the CDR3 DNA reads TGTGCCAGCAGCTTAGGCCTAGCGGGAGGGCAGGGCACAGATACGCAGTATTTT. It specifies CASSLGLAGGQGTDTQYF.

The genes are TRBV27 and TRBJ2-7, with TRBD1 as a possible D gene (5 bases). The CDR3 has 14 amino acids. CDR1 is MNHEY, CDR2 SMNVEV, per germline (reference sequence). Trimming removed 1 base from V and 2 bases from J, with 9 bases in between. As DNA, the CDR3 is TGTGCCAGCAGTTTATGGGGCAGGGCCTACGAGCAGTACTTC. Translating gives CASSLWGRAYEQYF.

The J gene is TRBJ1-1, the V gene TRBV29-1; maybe TRBD1 (6 bases). The V gene's germline CDR1 is SQVTM and CDR2 ANQGSEA. This CDR3 comprises 14 residues. Trimming shortened V by 8 bases and J by 2 bases, and 18 bases separated the two germline ends. CDR3 sequence reads: CSLCPRGQNTEAFF. Written as DNA, the CDR3 is TGCAGCCTGTGCCCCCGGGGACAAAACACTGAAGCTTTCTTT.

CDR3 in amino acids: CASSLVAGGSYEQYF. The CDR3 nucleotides are TGTGCCAGCAGCTTAGTGGCAGGGGGTTCCTACGAGCAGTACTTC. The V call is TRBV7-2, the J call TRBJ2-7, with 7 positions matching TRBD1. V dropped 1 base and J dropped 1; count of bases not matched to a gene: 4. CDR3 length: 15 residues. Germline V gene sequence: CDR1 SGHTA, CDR2 FQGNSA. The whole variable domain, remainder taken from reference TRBV7-2 and TRBJ2-7, is GAGVSQSPSNKVTEKGKDVELRCDPISGHTALYWYRQSLGQGLEFLIYFQGNSAPDKSGLPSDRFSAERTGGSVSTLTIQRTQQEDSAVYLCASSLVAGGSYEQYFGPGTRLTVT.

The V gene is TRBV7-9, the J gene TRBJ2-3, with TRBD2 identical over 16 bases. Per the germline V gene, CDR1 is SEHNR and CDR2 is FQNEAQ (reference sequence). CDR3 length equals 16 residues. J gave up 4 bases and V 5 bases, and 3 bases lay outside the gene matches. The CDR3 DNA reads as TGTGCCAGCAGCACCGGGACTAGCGGGAGGGCAGATACGCAGTATTTT. It codes for CASSTGTSGRADTQYF.

This clone was seen a single time. This chain joins TRBV6-6 and TRBJ1-2, with D maybe TRBD1 (5 bases). V dropped 0 bases and J dropped 8 bases, with 16 bases sitting between them. CDR3 length: 15 amino acids. Germline-derived CDR1 and CDR2 are MNHNY and SVGAGI (reference sequence). The CDR3, as DNA: TGTGCCAGCAGTTACTCGAGACAGAGTTCTACCGGCTACACCTTC. This translates into CASSYSRQSSTGYTF.